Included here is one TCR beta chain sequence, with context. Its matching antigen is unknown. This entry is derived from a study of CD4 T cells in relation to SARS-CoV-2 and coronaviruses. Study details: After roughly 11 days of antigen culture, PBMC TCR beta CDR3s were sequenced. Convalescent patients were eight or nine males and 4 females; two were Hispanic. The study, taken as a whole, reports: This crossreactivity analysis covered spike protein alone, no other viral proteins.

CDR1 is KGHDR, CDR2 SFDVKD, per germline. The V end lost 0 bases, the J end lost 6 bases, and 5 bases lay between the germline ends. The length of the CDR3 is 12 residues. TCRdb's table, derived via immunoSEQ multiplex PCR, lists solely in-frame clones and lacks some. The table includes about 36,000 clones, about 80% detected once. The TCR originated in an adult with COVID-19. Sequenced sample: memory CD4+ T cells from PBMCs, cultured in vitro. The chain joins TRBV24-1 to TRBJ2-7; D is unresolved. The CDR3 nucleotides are TGTGCCACCAGTGATTTGCCCCCCGAGCAGTACTTC. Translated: CATSDLPPEQYF.